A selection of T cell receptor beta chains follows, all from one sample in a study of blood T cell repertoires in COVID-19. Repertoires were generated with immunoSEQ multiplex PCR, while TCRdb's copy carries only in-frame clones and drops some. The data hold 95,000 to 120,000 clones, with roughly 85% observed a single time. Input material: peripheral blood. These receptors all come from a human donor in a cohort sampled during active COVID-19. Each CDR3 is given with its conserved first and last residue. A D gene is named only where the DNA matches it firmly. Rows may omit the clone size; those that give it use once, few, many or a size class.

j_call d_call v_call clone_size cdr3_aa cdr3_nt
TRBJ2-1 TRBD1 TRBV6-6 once CASSYQDRVGRNEQFF TGTGCCAGCAGTTACCAAGACAGGGTAGGTCGGAATGAGCAGTTCTTC
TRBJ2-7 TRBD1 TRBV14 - CASSHGQGTSQYEQYF TGTGCCAGCAGCCATGGACAGGGTACTTCGCAATACGAGCAGTACTTC
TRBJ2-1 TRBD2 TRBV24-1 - CATSDPGLAGARGNEQFF TGTGCCACCAGTGACCCCGGACTAGCGGGCGCTAGAGGGAATGAGCAGTTCTTC
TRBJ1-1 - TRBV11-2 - CASSPRGGWQNTEAFF TGTGCCAGCAGCCCCCGGGGGGGGTGGCAGAACACTGAAGCTTTCTTT
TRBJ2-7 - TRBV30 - CAWSLAGFEQYF TGTGCCTGGAGTCTGGCGGGATTCGAGCAGTACTTC
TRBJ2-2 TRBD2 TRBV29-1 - CSVGRAGGNTGELFF TGCAGCGTCGGCAGAGCGGGGGGGAACACCGGGGAGCTGTTTTTT
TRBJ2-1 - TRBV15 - CATSRERDEQFF TGTGCCACCAGCAGAGAACGCGATGAGCAGTTCTTC
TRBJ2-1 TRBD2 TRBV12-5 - CASGLGTSGSNEQFF TGTGCTAGTGGCCTCGGGACTAGCGGGAGCAATGAGCAGTTCTTC
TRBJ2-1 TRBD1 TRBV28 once CASSLGGQGAYNEQFF TGTGCCAGCAGTTTGGGGGGACAGGGGGCTTACAATGAGCAGTTCTTC
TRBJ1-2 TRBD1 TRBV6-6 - CASSYETGVNYGYTF TGTGCCAGCAGTTACGAAACAGGGGTAAACTATGGCTACACCTTC
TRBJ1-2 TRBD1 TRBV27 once CASSLNQGAGGYTF TGTGCCAGCAGTTTAAATCAGGGGGCTGGTGGCTACACCTTC
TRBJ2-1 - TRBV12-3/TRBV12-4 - CASSTREEQFF TGTGCCAGCAGTACTAGAGAAGAGCAGTTCTTC
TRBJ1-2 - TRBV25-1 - CASSKGGVDKPPYGYTF TGTGCCAGCAGTAAGGGAGGTGTGGACAAGCCCCCCTATGGCTACACCTTC
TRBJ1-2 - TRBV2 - CASRMQNYGYTF TGTGCCAGCAGAATGCAGAACTATGGCTACACCTTC
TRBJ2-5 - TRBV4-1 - CASSQGGYIETQYF TGCGCCAGCAGCCAAGGAGGGTATATAGAGACCCAGTACTTC
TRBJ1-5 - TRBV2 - CASSALGQGKGNQPQHF TGTGCCAGCAGTGCCTTGGGGCAGGGAAAGGGGAATCAGCCCCAGCATTTT
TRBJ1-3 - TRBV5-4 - CASILGNTIYF TGTGCCAGCATACTTGGAAACACCATATATTTT
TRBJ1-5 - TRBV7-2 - CASSLKWGQPQHF TGTGCCAGCAGCTTAAAGTGGGGCCAGCCCCAGCATTTT
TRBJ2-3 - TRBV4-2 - CASSQELGRDTQYF TGTGCCAGCAGCCAAGAACTAGGGAGAGATACGCAGTATTTT
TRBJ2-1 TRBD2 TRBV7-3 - CASSTGTSARNEQFF TGTGCCAGCAGTACCGGGACTAGCGCACGGAATGAGCAGTTCTTC
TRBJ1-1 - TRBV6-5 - CASSLDRNTEAFF TGTGCCAGCAGCCTAGACCGAAACACTGAAGCTTTCTTT
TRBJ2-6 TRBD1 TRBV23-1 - CASSHHRQGVPSGANVLTF TGCGCCAGCAGTCATCACCGACAGGGAGTCCCCTCTGGGGCCAACGTCCTGACTTTC
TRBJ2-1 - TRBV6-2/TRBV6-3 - CASSYGLSSYNEQFF TGTGCCAGCAGTTACGGCTTAAGCTCCTACAATGAGCAGTTCTTC
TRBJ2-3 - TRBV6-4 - CASSEVGGTDTQYF TGTGCCAGCAGTGAAGTTGGCGGGACAGATACGCAGTATTTT
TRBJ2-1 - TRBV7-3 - CASSLVAGASYNEQFF TGTGCCAGCAGCTTGGTTGCGGGGGCAAGTTACAATGAGCAGTTCTTC
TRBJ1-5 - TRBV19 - CASSMEIGGNQPQHF TGTGCCAGTAGTATGGAGATAGGGGGCAATCAGCCCCAGCATTTT
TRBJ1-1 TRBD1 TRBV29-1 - CSVTGGRTEAFF TGCAGCGTAACAGGGGGCCGGACTGAAGCTTTCTTT
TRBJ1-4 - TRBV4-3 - CASSQGRQANEKLFF TGCGCCAGCAGCCAAGGACGACAGGCTAATGAAAAACTGTTTTTT
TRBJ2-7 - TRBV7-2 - CASSLILGTHEQYF TGTGCCAGCAGCTTGATTCTCGGGACACACGAGCAGTACTTC
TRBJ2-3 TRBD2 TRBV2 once CASSEGASGGSTDTQYF TGTGCCAGCAGTGAGGGGGCTAGCGGGGGCAGCACAGATACGCAGTATTTT
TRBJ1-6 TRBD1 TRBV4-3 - CASSQNRGSPLHF TGCGCCAGCAGCCAAAACAGGGGATCACCCCTCCACTTT
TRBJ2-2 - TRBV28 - CASRRKQENTGELFF TGTGCCAGCAGGCGGAAACAGGAGAACACCGGGGAGCTGTTTTTT
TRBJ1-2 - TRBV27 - CASLSTGGLSTF TGTGCCAGTCTCTCCACCGGAGGGCTGAGCACCTTC
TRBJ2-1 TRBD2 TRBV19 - CASAIGLAGGNEQFF TGTGCCAGCGCCATTGGGCTAGCGGGGGGGAATGAGCAGTTCTTC
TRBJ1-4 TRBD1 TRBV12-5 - CASGESNRQGRNEKLFF TGTGCTAGTGGCGAATCTAACCGACAGGGCCGTAATGAAAAACTGTTTTTT
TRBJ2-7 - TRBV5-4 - CASSLEGGRNEQYF TGTGCCAGCAGCTTGGAAGGGGGACGGAACGAGCAGTACTTC
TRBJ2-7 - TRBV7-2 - CASSLASGGQGVSSYEQYF TGTGCCAGCAGCTTAGCGAGCGGGGGCCAGGGGGTTAGCTCCTACGAGCAGTACTTC
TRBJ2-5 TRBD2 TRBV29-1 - CSVELGGETQYF TGCAGCGTTGAACTGGGGGGGGAGACCCAGTACTTC
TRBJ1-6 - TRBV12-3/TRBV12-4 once CASSSGGSLHF TGTGCCAGCAGCTCCGGGGGGTCCCTCCACTTT
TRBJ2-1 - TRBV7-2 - CASSFAGAYNEQFF TGTGCCAGCAGCTTCGCAGGGGCCTACAATGAGCAGTTCTTC
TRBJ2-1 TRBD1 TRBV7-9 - CASSLGQGHGNEQFF TGTGCCAGCAGCTTAGGACAGGGACATGGAAATGAGCAGTTCTTC
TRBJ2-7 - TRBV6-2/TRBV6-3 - CASSYFGRDNEQYF TGTGCCAGCAGTTACTTTGGCAGGGACAACGAGCAGTACTTC
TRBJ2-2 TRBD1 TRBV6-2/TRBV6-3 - CASSRTTGTDTGELFF TGTGCCAGCAGCAGGACAACCGGGACAGACACCGGGGAGCTGTTTTTT
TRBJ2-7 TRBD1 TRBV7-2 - CASSSGTGRVYEQYF TGTGCCAGCAGCTCCGGGACAGGGAGGGTCTACGAGCAGTACTTC
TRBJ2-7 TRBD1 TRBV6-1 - CASSETGYYEQYF TGTGCCAGCAGTGAGACAGGGTACTACGAGCAGTACTTC
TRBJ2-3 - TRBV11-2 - CASSPGGGSPDTQYF TGTGCCAGCAGCCCGGGCGGGGGCTCCCCAGATACGCAGTATTTT
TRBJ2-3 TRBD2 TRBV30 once CAWSKLAGGLDTQYF TGTGCCTGGAGCAAACTAGCGGGGGGGCTGGATACGCAGTATTTT
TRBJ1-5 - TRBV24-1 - CATSEGGKGWYSNQPQHF TGTGCCACCAGTGAAGGGGGAAAGGGCTGGTATAGCAATCAGCCCCAGCATTTT
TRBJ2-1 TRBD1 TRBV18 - CASSRGQGDVDEQFF TGTGCCAGCTCAAGGGGACAGGGGGATGTCGATGAGCAGTTCTTC
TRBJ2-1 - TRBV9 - CASSSPRTDSYTLNEQFF TGTGCCAGCAGCTCCCCCCGGACGGACTCCTATACTCTTAATGAGCAGTTCTTC
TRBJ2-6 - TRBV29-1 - CSVGGSSGANVLTF TGCAGCGTTGGTGGGAGCTCTGGGGCCAACGTCCTGACTTTC
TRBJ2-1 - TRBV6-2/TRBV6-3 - CASSYSQGNEQFF TGTGCCAGCAGTTACTCCCAGGGTAATGAGCAGTTCTTC
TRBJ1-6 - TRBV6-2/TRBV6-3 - CASSYDLGSSYNSPLHF TGTGCCAGCAGTTACGATCTGGGGAGCTCCTATAATTCACCCCTCCACTTT
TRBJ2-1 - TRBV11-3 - CASSRTGISYNEQFF TGTGCCAGCAGCAGGACGGGAATCTCCTACAATGAGCAGTTCTTC
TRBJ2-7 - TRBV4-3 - CASSQEVYGYRVEQYF TGCGCCAGCAGCCAAGAGGTCTATGGCTACAGGGTCGAGCAGTACTTC